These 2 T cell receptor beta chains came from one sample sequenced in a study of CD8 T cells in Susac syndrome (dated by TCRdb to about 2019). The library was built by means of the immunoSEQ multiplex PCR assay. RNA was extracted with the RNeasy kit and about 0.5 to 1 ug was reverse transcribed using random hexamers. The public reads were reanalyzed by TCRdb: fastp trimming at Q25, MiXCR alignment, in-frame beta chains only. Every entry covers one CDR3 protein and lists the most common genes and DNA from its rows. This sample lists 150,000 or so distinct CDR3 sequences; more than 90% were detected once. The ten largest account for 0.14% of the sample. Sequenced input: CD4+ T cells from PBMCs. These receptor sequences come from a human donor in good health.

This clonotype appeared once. CDR3 region: CASSVGTGGGEQYF. CDR3 in DNA: TGTGCCAGCAGCGTGGGGACAGGGGGCGGCGAGCAGTACTTC. The chain links TRBV9 to TRBJ2-7, with 12 bases lining up with TRBD1. The CDR3 loop spans 14 amino acids. Germline loops: CDR1 SGDLS, CDR2 YYNGEE. With 2 bases clipped from V and 6 bases from J, the junction kept 3 bases outside the gene matches.

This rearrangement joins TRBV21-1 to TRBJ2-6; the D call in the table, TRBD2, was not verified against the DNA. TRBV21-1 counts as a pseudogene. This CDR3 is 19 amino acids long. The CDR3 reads CASSKEKNSLSPGANVLTF. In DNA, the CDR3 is TGTGCCAGCAGCAAAGAAAAGAATTCCCTCTCACCCGGGGCCAACGTCCTGACTTTC.